What follows are 9 T cell receptor beta chains derived from one specimen sequenced in a study of tumor and adjacent non-tumor tissue in lung cancer. RNA was extracted from bulk tissue without any cell sorting. TCRbeta libraries were built with three rounds of nested PCR, modified from ARM-PCR. TCRdb redid the calling of the multiplex PCR reads with MiXCR, one entry per CDR3 protein. The table includes some 77,000 distinct CDR3 sequences, about two thirds detected once. Input material: lung tumor tissue. These receptors were collected from a woman between 70 and 85 years old with non-small cell lung cancer.

The rearrangement links TRBV6-1 to TRBJ2-1; 12 bases align to TRBD2. This CDR3 contains 15 residues. Germline lookup yields CDR1 MNHNS and CDR2 SASEGT. CDR3 sequence reads: CTSAVLAGGWNEQFF. DNA of the CDR3: TGTACAAGCGCCGTACTAGCGGGAGGTTGGAATGAGCAGTTCTTC.

This chain links TRBV7-9 with TRBJ2-3; no reliable D call. In germline, CDR1 is SEHNR, CDR2 FQNEAQ (reference sequence). The CDR3 covers 13 residues. In nucleotides, the CDR3 is TGTGTCAGTAGCTTAAACAATGAAGATACGCAGTATTTT. Amino acids: CVSSLNNEDTQYF.

About this clonotype: At one boundary the junction diverges from the germline segment, which might be a read error. The rearrangement joins TRBV2 to TRBJ2-1, with D possibly TRBD1 on 6 matching bases. The CDR3 extends over 13 amino acids. Germline CDR1 is SNHLY and CDR2 is FYNNEI. CDR3 bases: TGTGTCAGCAGTCAGGCGACAGGCCGGATCCAGTTCTTC. The encoded protein is CVSSQATGRIQFF.

With regard to this clonotype: A much larger clonotype is one base distant, so this may be a read error. V usage is TRBV6-1 and J usage is TRBJ1-6; no clear D. Germline CDR1 and CDR2: MNHNS and SASEGT. The CDR3 is 18 amino acids. The CDR3 DNA reads as TGTACCAGCAGTGAAACGTGGAGGGAGAGCTCCTATAATTCACCCCTCCACTTT. It yields the protein CTSSETWRESSYNSPLHF.

Note on this clonotype: The CDR3 ends on some other residue instead of the conserved phenylalanine or tryptophan, so this is likely a read error. The rearrangement links TRBV10-2 to TRBJ1-5; D remains unclear. The CDR3 totals 15 residues. V shed 3 bases and J shed 5 bases, with 14 bases lying between them. Per the germline V gene, CDR1 is WSHSY and CDR2 is SAAADI. The CDR3 DNA reads TGCGCCAGCAGTGATGGGAGGATAGGGTATCAGCCCCAGCATTTG. Protein: CASSDGRIGYQPQHL.

This clonotype was seen only a few times. A much larger clone differs by one base, so this may be a read error. The chain uses TRBV10-3 and TRBJ2-1, with 7 bases matching TRBD1. Germline V CDR1 and CDR2: ENHRY, SYGVKD. The CDR3 spans 14 residues. CDR3 nucleotide sequence: TGTGCCATCAGTGACACCGACAGGGTCAATGTGCAGTTCTTC. Its protein is CAISDTDRVNVQFF.

This clonotype came up once. Germline is not matched at one junction end, which may reflect a read error. This chain links TRBV29-1 with TRBJ2-1, with D possibly being TRBD1 (6 bases). The CDR3 consists of 12 residues. Looked up from germline, CDR1 is SQVTM and CDR2 is ANQGSEA. CDR3 bases: TGCGGCGTCGCTGACGGGGACAATGAGCTGTTCTTC. Translated, it gives CGVADGDNELFF.

With regard to this clonotype: A read error may produce the germline difference seen at one junction end. V and J are TRBV5-5 and TRBJ2-2, with D perhaps matching TRBD1 or TRBD2 (6 bases each). The CDR3 runs to 17 residues. Germline V CDR1 and CDR2: SGHKS, YYEKEE (reference sequence). In nucleotides, the CDR3 is TGTGCCAGCAGAGCCTATAGGGGGGATAGGAACATCGGGGAGCTGTTTTTT. Translating gives CASRAYRGDRNIGELFF.

Comments on this clonotype: A junction boundary mismatches the germline segment, possibly from a read error. This chain uses TRBV11-1 with TRBJ2-1, with 7 bases identical to TRBD2. Germline CDR1 is SGHAT and CDR2 is FQDESV (reference sequence). The CDR3 length is 14 residues. The CDR3 DNA sequence: TGCGCCATCAGCCCCGGACTAGTCTACAATGAGCAGGTCTTC. It specifies CAISPGLVYNEQVF.